This T cell receptor beta chain was captured by sequencing in a study of shared clonotypes between healthy human individuals. Study details: CD4 naive cells filled three plates per donor, CD4 memory three, CD8 naive two and CD8 memory one.

TCRdb keeps only in-frame clones here, not all; method: immunoSEQ multiplex PCR. This sample carries 600,000 to 750,000 clones, 72% of them seen once, and the ten largest clones take around 1.7%. The CDR3 runs to 13 residues. Per the germline V gene, CDR1 is SGHTA and CDR2 is FQGTGA. V shed 5 bases and J shed 5 bases, with 13 bases lying between them. General observations from the study: The diversity represented, both genetic and in exposure history, was limited by few donors.

A single count supports this clone. No antigen is known for it. The J gene is TRBJ2-7, the V gene TRBV7-3; a weak D match, TRBD1 (6 bases). This clonotype was sampled from a woman in her 30s in good health. The source material was memory CD4+ T cells sorted from blood. Subset meaning: CD45RA-negative fraction. This CDR3 reads CASSPGQLNEQYF. CDR3 coding DNA: TGTGCCAGCAGCCCAGGACAGTTAAACGAGCAGTACTTC.